This TCR beta chain was profiled in a study of blood T cell repertoires in COVID-19. Whole-study context: T cells, B-cell-depleted T cells, or PBMCs provided the cDNA or gDNA that served as material.

The study counted Cohort 3 donors as recovered given two negative PCRs, clearance, or symptom resolution. V shed 7 bases and J shed 2 bases, with 11 bases lying between them. The CDR3 sequence is 13 residues long. Germline CDR1 and CDR2: SNHLY and FYNNEI. Per the study methods: By means of reference gene primer amplification, nucleated cell counts were estimated. Profiled with immunoSEQ multiplex PCR; TCRdb holds only in-frame clones, not every one. D and trimming were read from the DNA, whereas the V and J calls and clone size are those reported in that table. The table shows 180,000 or so clones, with approximately 85% occurring only once.

The receptor was isolated from a man between 40 and 49 years old who had recovered from COVID-19. What was sequenced was PBMCs or T cells enriched from blood (not recorded which). The chain is built from TRBV2 and TRBJ1-1; no reliable D call. DNA for the CDR3: TGTGCCAGCACTGAGACACAAAACACTGAAGCTTTCTTT. This gives the protein CASTETQNTEAFF.